The 14 T cell receptor beta chains presented below share a single source sample, sequenced in a study of spatial heterogeneity in lung cancer. Overall study results and limits: For expanded intratumoral alpha and beta TCRs, counts tracked tumor mutation counts.

One entry per CDR3 protein results from TCRdb running MiXCR on the 5' RACE reads. The table records approximately 11,000 distinct CDR3 sequences, 4% to 6.5% of them present only once. Documented time point: sample taken at primary tumor resection. Their specific antigens are unknown. Specimen: lung tumor tissue, collected at surgery. The source of these receptors is a male donor with early-stage non-small cell lung cancer.

This clonotype showed up just a few times. Found in a library prepared for alpha chains, this beta chain is an off-target read, and its abundance has little meaning. The V and J genes are TRBV27 and TRBJ2-6; 9 bases are a match to TRBD1. The CDR3 contains 17 residues. V gave up 6 bases and J gave up 1 base; unmatched junction bases: 7. Germline V gives CDR1 MNHEY, CDR2 SMNVEV (reference sequence). The CDR3 sequence is CASSSGTGWSGANVLTF. CDR3 nucleotides: TGTGCCAGCAGCTCCGGGACAGGGTGGTCTGGGGCCAACGTCCTGACTTTC.

This clonotype appeared a few times. Sequence at one end of the junction differs from germline and may be a read error. In a library made to pick up alpha chains, this beta chain is a stray read with a size that means little. The chain couples TRBV7-2 to TRBJ1-5; TRBD1 matches 9 bases. Germline V CDR1 and CDR2: SGHTA, FQGNSA. CDR3 length: 15 residues. The CDR3 loop is CASSPGTGSNQHQHF. DNA of the CDR3: TGTGCCAGCAGCCCTGGGACAGGGAGCAATCAGCACCAGCATTTT. The full variable domain, completed using reference TRBV7-2 and TRBJ1-5, is GAGVSQSPSNKVTEKGKDVELRCDPISGHTALYWYRQSLGQGLEFLIYFQGNSAPDKSGLPSDRFSAERTGGSVSTLTIQRTQQEDSAVYLCASSPGTGSNQHQHFGDGTRLSIL.

About this clonotype itself: This beta chain represents an off-target read in a library built for alpha chains; its size is of limited meaning. The chain combines TRBV5-4 with TRBJ2-5; D ambiguous. The CDR3 runs 12 residues. V shed 0 bases and J shed 4 bases, with 4 bases lying between them. The V gene's germline CDR1 is SGHNT and CDR2 YYREEE (reference sequence). CDR3 sequence reads: CASSLEPETQYF. The CDR3 DNA follows: TGTGCCAGCAGCTTGGAGCCAGAGACCCAGTACTTC.

In its sample, this clonotype was seen many times. This beta chain slipped into a library made for alpha chains as a stray read, so its size is not meaningful. The genes are TRBV20-1 and TRBJ2-7, with D possibly matching TRBD1 (5 bases). The germline gives CDR1 DFQATT, CDR2 SNEGSKA (reference sequence). The CDR3 covers 13 residues. V was shortened by 0 bases and J by 5 bases, with 11 bases between the two germline ends. The CDR3 protein is CSARDLTRDEQYF. The CDR3 coding sequence is TGCAGTGCTAGAGATTTGACCAGGGACGAGCAGTACTTC.

This clonotype was seen at least ten times. Little can be read into the size of this beta chain, an off-target read in a library designed for alpha chains. The V gene is TRBV28, the J gene TRBJ2-7; D not resolved. Trimming cost V 5 bases and J 7 bases, with 18 bases left between them. Germline V gene data show CDR1 as MDHEN and CDR2 as SYDVKM. The CDR3 is 14 residues long. CDR3 coding DNA: TGTGCCAGCAGTGGCGGTGGGGTTTTGGGGGAGCAGTACTTC. It translates to CASSGGGVLGEQYF.

Remarks on this clonotype: A library prepared for alpha chains yielded this beta chain as an off-target read; its size is of little meaning. The rearrangement uses TRBV5-4 and TRBJ2-7; no clear D gene. With 5 bases removed from V and 0 bases from J, the gap between germline ends came to 12 bases. This CDR3 has 14 residues. Per germline, CDR1 SGHNT and CDR2 YYREEE (reference sequence). The DNA of the CDR3 is TGTGCCAGCAGTCGACATACCAGCTCCTACGAGCAGTACTTC. Residues: CASSRHTSSYEQYF. The variable domain in full, with the rest retrieved from reference TRBV5-4 and TRBJ2-7, is ETGVTQSPTHLIKTRGQQVTLRCSSQSGHNTVSWYQQALGQGPQFIFQYYREEENGRGNFPPRFSGLQFPNYSSELNVNALELDDSALYLCASSRHTSSYEQYFGPGTRLTVT.

In this sample, this clonotype turned up many times. This beta chain is a stray sequence in a library constructed for alpha chains; its clone size is not meaningful. The rearrangement joins TRBV20-1 to TRBJ2-7; D gene uncertain. The germline V and J ends were trimmed by 3 bases and 3 bases, with 18 bases remaining between them. The CDR3 is 15 residues long. Germline-derived CDR1 and CDR2 are DFQATT and SNEGSKA (reference sequence). CDR3 region: CSARDVKKDNYEQYF. The CDR3 DNA reads TGCAGTGCTAGGGATGTTAAAAAGGATAACTACGAGCAGTACTTC.

This clonotype is categorized as medium-sized. Because this beta chain is a stray read in a library intended to capture alpha chains, its abundance should not be given much weight. The chain links TRBV7-2 to TRBJ1-1; 8 bases align to TRBD1. The CDR3 is made up of 14 amino acids. CDR1 and CDR2 (germline): SGHTA, FQGNSA. The junction had 5 bases not matched to a gene; V was cut back by 3 bases and J by 5 bases. The CDR3 coding sequence is TGTGCCAGCAGCTTTACAGGGGGAGTAACTGAAGCTTTCTTT. Translating it yields CASSFTGGVTEAFF. Together with reference TRBV7-2 and TRBJ1-1, the CDR3 gives the full variable domain: GAGVSQSPSNKVTEKGKDVELRCDPISGHTALYWYRQSLGQGLEFLIYFQGNSAPDKSGLPSDRFSAERTGGSVSTLTIQRTQQEDSAVYLCASSFTGGVTEAFFGQGTRLTVV.

At least ten counts were recorded for this clonotype. With the library built for alpha chains, this beta chain is off target and its frequency is not meaningful. The V and J genes are TRBV7-6 and TRBJ1-6, with 7 positions matching TRBD1. This CDR3 has 14 residues. The trim removed 5 bases at V and 5 bases at J, leaving 3 bases unmatched. Germline V lookup: CDR1 SGHVS, CDR2 FNYEAQ. The CDR3 here is CASSLQGNNSPLHF. In DNA, the CDR3 is TGTGCCAGCAGCCTACAGGGGAATAATTCACCCCTCCACTTT.

At least ten counts were recorded for this clonotype. A library prepared for alpha chains yielded this beta chain as an off-target read; its size is of little meaning. V gene TRBV28 combines with J gene TRBJ2-7; 13 positions match TRBD2. The CDR3 is 16 amino acids. V dropped 7 bases and J dropped 4; count of bases not matched to a gene: 10. Germline loops: CDR1 MDHEN, CDR2 SYDVKM. DNA of the CDR3: TGTGCCAGCAACTCCCCACTAGCGGGAGGGTATTACGAGCAGTACTTC. Residues: CASNSPLAGGYYEQYF.

This clonotype has a count of ten or more. This beta chain is an off-target read within a library intended for alpha chains, so its frequency means little. The chain has TRBV5-1 and TRBJ1-1; D not resolved. Germline V CDR1 and CDR2: SGHRS, YFSETQ. The CDR3 is made up of 15 amino acids. The ends were cut back, 0 bases at V and 0 bases at J, with 9 bases in the middle. CDR3 coding DNA: TGCGCCAGCAGCTTGGGTCTCAGCATGAACACTGAAGCTTTCTTT. Its translation: CASSLGLSMNTEAFF.

This clonotype was recorded many times. The library was built for alpha chains, so this beta chain is an off-target read and its size means little. The chain uses TRBV28 and TRBJ2-7; the D gene is possibly TRBD1 (5 bases). The V gene lost 5 bases and the J gene lost 4 bases, with 18 bases spanning the gap. Germline-derived CDR1 and CDR2 are MDHEN and SYDVKM. The CDR3 runs 15 residues. CDR3 in DNA: TGTGCCAGCAGTCCCGGACAAGGAGAGGCTTACGAGCAGTACTTC. Amino acid sequence: CASSPGQGEAYEQYF.

Judged by abundance, this clonotype is medium-sized (0.01 to 0.1%). The size of this beta chain means little, since it is a stray read in a library made for alpha chains. V is TRBV28 and J is TRBJ1-1; D possibly corresponds to TRBD1 (6 bases). V dropped 4 bases and J dropped 4 bases, with 10 bases sitting between them. Per germline, CDR1 MDHEN and CDR2 SYDVKM. The CDR3 spans 13 residues. The CDR3, as DNA: TGTGCCAGCAGTTCGCCAGGGGCCACTGAAGCTTTCTTT. It is translated as CASSSPGATEAFF.

Many counts were recorded for this clonotype. As an off-target read in a library built for alpha chains, this beta chain has a frequency of little significance. The rearrangement uses TRBV9 and TRBJ2-3, with D perhaps matching TRBD1 (5 bases). The V end was cut by 0 bases, the J end by 4 bases, with 15 bases between. Germline V gene sequence: CDR1 SGDLS, CDR2 YYNGEE. The CDR3 runs to 16 residues. CDR3 nucleotide sequence: TGTGCCAGCAGCGTAGAAACAGGTGTGGGTGCAGATACGCAGTATTTT. This gives the protein CASSVETGVGADTQYF.